Listed below are T cell receptor beta chains from one sample, sequenced in a study of blood T cells in healthy people across ages. MiXCR was run by TCRdb on the 5' RACE reads, yielding one entry per CDR3 protein. The sample consists of 1,800,000 or so distinct CDR3 sequences, approximately 39% of them appearing once. Sequencing was done on a sample of blood. These receptors all come from a human donor in good health. Each CDR3 is given with its conserved first and last residue. The D gene is left open where the match is weak. Clone sizes are given selectively: once, few, many, or a class where the clone is expanded.

TRBJ2-2 | TRBV12-3/TRBV12-4 | . | 12 | . | CASTFHTGELFF | TGTGCCAGCACCTTCCACACCGGGGAGCTGTTTTTT
TRBJ1-2 | TRBV2 | TRBD1 | 15 | . | CASEIERDSYYGYTF | TGTGCCAGCGAAATTGAACGGGACAGCTACTATGGCTACACCTTC
TRBJ2-7 | TRBV29-1 | . | 17 | . | CSVEAEVQGGSSYKQYF | TGCAGCGTTGAAGCCGAGGTGCAGGGTGGGAGTTCCTACAAGCAGTACTTC
TRBJ2-3 | TRBV7-6 | . | 16 | . | CASSLRGQGPLDTQYF | TGTGCCAGCAGCTTAAGGGGTCAGGGGCCTTTAGATACGCAGTATTTT
TRBJ2-1 | TRBV20-1 | . | 11 | . | CSAREDPRQFF | TGCAGTGCTAGAGAAGATCCAAGGCAGTTCTTC
TRBJ1-2 | TRBV12-5 | . | 12 | few | CASGIDSGGYTF | TGTGCTAGTGGTATCGACAGCGGTGGCTACACCTTC
TRBJ1-2 | TRBV4-2 | . | 17 | . | CASSQALGGRRTYGHTF | TGTGCCAGCAGCCAAGCCCTGGGGGGCAGGCGGACTTATGGCCACACCTTC
TRBJ1-2 | TRBV20-1 | . | 11 | . | CSAFRVAGYTF | TGCAGTGCTTTTAGGGTGGCTGGCTACACCTTC
TRBJ1-5 | TRBV4-1 | . | 16 | few | CASSPTTELSIQPQHF | TGCGCCAGCAGCCCAACGACAGAGCTTTCGATTCAGCCCCAGCATTTT
TRBJ1-3 | TRBV28 | TRBD1 | 16 | . | CASRGAGQVFGNTIYF | TGTGCCAGCAGAGGGGCGGGACAGGTCTTTGGAAACACCATATATTTT
TRBJ2-7 | TRBV18 | TRBD1 | 15 | . | CASSRDGQGAYEQYF | TGTGCCAGCTCACGGGACGGACAGGGGGCCTACGAGCAGTACTTC
TRBJ2-5 | TRBV7-2 | . | 14 | . | CASSRGGGQETQYF | TGTGCCAGCAGTAGGGGGGGGGGCCAAGAGACCCAGTACTTC
TRBJ2-1 | TRBV19 | TRBD2 | 14 | few | CATGCGGVYNEQFF | TGTGCCACCGGCTGCGGGGGAGTTTACAATGAGCAGTTCTTC
TRBJ2-3 | TRBV29-1 | . | 15 | . | CSVGQPGGITDTQYF | TGCAGCGTTGGGCAGCCCGGAGGGATCACAGATACGCAGTATTTT
TRBJ2-7 | TRBV6-2/TRBV6-3 | TRBD1 | 16 | many | CASSLWRTGVSYEQYF | TGTGCCAGCAGTTTGTGGCGGACAGGGGTGTCCTACGAGCAGTACTTC
TRBJ1-4 | TRBV4-3 | . | 13 | . | CASGGSTNEKRFF | TGCGCCAGCGGGGGATCAACTAATGAAAAACGGTTTTTT
TRBJ1-2 | TRBV7-9 | TRBD1 | 14 | few | CASSQSGQGNGYTF | TGTGCCAGCAGTCAATCGGGACAGGGGAACGGCTACACCTTC
TRBJ1-2 | TRBV7-2 | . | 14 | . | CASSPEARSYGYTF | TGTGCCAGCAGCCCAGAGGCCCGGAGCTATGGCTACACCTTC
TRBJ1-2 | TRBV2 | . | 11 | . | CASSEARSYTF | TGTGCCAGCAGTGAAGCCCGGAGCTACACCTTC
TRBJ2-1 | TRBV11-2 | . | 15 | few | CASTGVGRSYNEQFF | TGTGCCAGCACCGGGGTCGGTCGCTCCTACAATGAGCAGTTCTTC
TRBJ2-7 | TRBV14 | . | 13 | . | CASSQYVDYEQYF | TGTGCCAGCAGCCAATATGTGGACTACGAGCAGTACTTC
TRBJ2-5 | TRBV20-1 | . | 14 | . | CSARRDRLGGTQYF | TGCAGTGCTAGAAGAGACAGGTTAGGCGGGACCCAGTACTTC
TRBJ1-6 | TRBV9 | . | 16 | . | CASSKTGSSYNSPLHF | TGTGCCAGCAGCAAAACCGGGAGCTCCTATAATTCACCCCTCCACTTT
TRBJ2-7 | TRBV6-1 | TRBD1 | 15 | once | CASSEGGGQTYEQYF | TGTGCCAGCAGTGAAGGAGGGGGACAGACCTACGAGCAGTACTTC
TRBJ2-3 | TRBV24-1 | . | 15 | . | CATSVQGRGTDTQYF | TGTGCCACCAGTGTTCAGGGTAGGGGCACAGATACGCAGTATTTT
TRBJ2-1 | TRBV10-3 | TRBD1 | 15 | . | CAISSTGVSANEQFF | TGTGCCATCAGTAGCACAGGGGTAAGTGCTAATGAGCAGTTCTTC
TRBJ2-5 | TRBV28 | . | 15 | few | CASNPLRSSQETQYF | TGTGCCAGCAACCCTCTGCGTTCCAGTCAAGAGACCCAGTACTTC
TRBJ2-6 | TRBV24-1 | TRBD1 | 16 | . | CATSGLGGAGANVLTF | TGTGCCACCAGTGGCCTAGGGGGCGCTGGGGCCAACGTCCTGACTTTC
TRBJ1-2 | TRBV7-9 | TRBD1 | 15 | . | CASSAWTGGNYGYTF | TGTGCCAGCAGCGCCTGGACAGGGGGCAACTATGGCTACACCTTC
TRBJ2-7 | TRBV5-8 | . | 15 | . | CASSPDSSSSYEQYF | TGTGCCAGCAGCCCGGACTCTTCCAGCTCCTACGAGCAGTACTTC
TRBJ2-1 | TRBV12-3/TRBV12-4 | TRBD2 | 15 | . | CASTRRLAGGNEQFF | TGTGCCAGCACTCGGAGGCTAGCGGGGGGCAATGAGCAGTTCTTC
TRBJ1-6 | TRBV10-3 | . | 16 | . | CAISGSSMAINSPLHF | TGTGCCATCAGTGGGTCAAGTATGGCGATCAATTCACCCCTCCACTTT
TRBJ1-5 | TRBV7-2 | . | 14 | . | CASSPGDIGGTQHF | TGTGCCAGCAGCCCTGGGGACATTGGGGGGACCCAGCATTTT
TRBJ2-5 | TRBV7-2 | . | 15 | . | CASSLNPGRGETQYF | TGTGCCAGCAGCCTTAATCCAGGAAGAGGAGAGACCCAGTACTTC
TRBJ2-7 | TRBV20-1 | TRBD2 | 15 | . | CSARDAASGSYEQYF | TGCAGTGCTAGAGACGCGGCTAGCGGGAGTTACGAGCAGTACTTC
TRBJ2-7 | TRBV7-2 | . | 16 | . | CASSLEMAYHSYEQYF | TGTGCCAGCAGCTTAGAAATGGCCTACCACTCCTACGAGCAGTACTTC
TRBJ1-2 | TRBV6-6 | TRBD1 | 13 | . | CATHRGINYGYTF | TGTGCCACCCACAGGGGGATCAACTATGGCTACACCTTC
TRBJ2-1 | TRBV6-2/TRBV6-3 | TRBD1 | 16 | . | CASIKHRDRSYNEQFF | TGTGCCAGCATCAAACACCGGGACAGGTCCTACAATGAGCAGTTCTTC